The present TCR beta chain was sequenced within a study of cytomegalovirus exposure and HLA in healthy donors. The wider study: An early data release held around 80 million unique TCRs from HLA-typed donors. Findings of the study overall: Productive status was seen about 90% or about 30% of the time for most TCR beta V segments in an earlier analysis. It was reportedly the case that the classifier diagnosed cytomegalovirus status with high specificity and sensitivity. In a later analysis, CMV-associated beta chains were mostly HLA-associated, it appeared.

This CDR3 spans 16 amino acids. The trim removed 0 bases at V and 3 bases at J, leaving 3 bases unmatched. The germline gives CDR1 SGDLS, CDR2 YYNGEE. To note about this clone: Its antigen remains unidentified.

Primers: 60 Vbeta forward and 13 Jbeta reverse. The protocol was immunoSEQ multiplex PCR, while the TCRdb copy is restricted to in-frame clones and leaves out a portion. The table lists under 200,000 clones, over 70% of them singletons. The rearrangement links TRBV9 to TRBJ2-3, with TRBD1 identical over 11 bases. The TCR sequence derives from a woman between 50 and 59 years old in good health and CMV-seropositive. Sequences were obtained from PBMCs. The CDR3 loop reads CASSVGGTGGTDTQYF. As DNA, the CDR3 is TGTGCCAGCAGCGTAGGAGGGACAGGGGGAACAGATACGCAGTATTTT.